This entry concerns a single T cell receptor (beta chain). No cognate antigen has been identified for it. No much larger clone exists at a distance of one base, and base qualities are not known. The library was made by 5' RACE. Sequenced on an Illumina HiSeq 2500. A second PCR of roughly 6 to 11 cycles was run with a J-beta primer mix and a sample-barcoded 5' primer. A unique molecular identifier was introduced onto each TCR beta cDNA molecule by a template-switch 5' adaptor carrying 12 random nucleotides. Each sample yielded at least 3 million CDR3-containing paired-end reads. The Mint cDNA synthesis kit, primed by a TRBC-specific oligonucleotide, was used to synthesize first-strand cDNA from all RNA. All cDNA was treated with uracil-DNA glycosylase and then went through a first 18-cycle PCR with the universal primers M1SS and BC2_uni_R. The study's processing was this. For normalization, 1 million high-quality reads were randomly selected from each sample, with every read carrying a distinct molecular identifier. Reads sharing molecular identifiers were discarded rather than binned into consensus sequences. MiTCR, set to a Q25 quality threshold and the strictest error-elimination algorithm, was used for CDR3 identification, clonotype clustering and error correction. Lower-bound total TCR beta diversity was estimated with a nonparametric unseen species model using Euler transformation. TCRdb passed the public sequencing reads through fastp at Q25 and MiXCR, retaining productive beta sequences. Rows with a matching CDR3 protein are joined into one entry that keeps the most common DNA and genes. The V and J calls and clone size are TCRdb's, not the authors'. In all, the sample holds 800,000 to 1,300,000 distinct CDR3 sequences, and approximately 25% of those were seen once. In total, the top ten clones hold around 0.75% of the sample.

The data are from a study of blood T cells in healthy people across ages (dated by TCRdb to between 2014 and 2016). For the wider study: In model experiments, roughly one uniquely barcoded TCR beta cDNA molecule per two T cells was captured by template switching. Age-related changes in TCR beta repertoire diversity were measured in the study by deep sequencing normalized with unique cDNA molecular identifiers. The study analyzed two additional independent replicas of 1 million unique cDNA reads from the same blood draw for two donors, one aged 18 to 30 and one aged 80 or older. The donors were divided into four age groups: young (average about 16 years), middle-aged (almost 40), aged (around 59) and long-lived (roughly 82).

The roughly 39 donors, aged about 6 to 100 years, were systemically healthy Caucasian individuals from Russia. Each donor gave 8 to 10 milliliters of peripheral blood, collected into EDTA-treated Vacutainer tubes. Ficoll-Paque density-gradient centrifugation was used to isolate PBMCs, with at least 7 million per sample. Total RNA was extracted from PBMCs with Trizol reagent, with at least 5 micrograms obtained per sample. For every donor, an aliquot of PBMCs went through flow cytometry to measure the percentages of naive CD45RAhigh/CD27high T cells. The paper's findings and limits, for the study overall: Estimates of total diversity from one million sequenced T cells were regarded as lower bounds and underestimates. Because profiling used bulk unsorted PBMCs, naive and antigen-experienced compartments could not be compared conclusively. The long-lived group showed more naive CD4+ T cells, fewer expanded clones and increased TCR diversity than the aged group, suggesting age selection. A strong correlation was found between observed TCR beta diversity and the percentage of naive T cells measured by flow cytometry. Because the CMV infection status of the donors was unknown, age-related changes in expanded clonotypes may potentially have been confounded. Observed TCR beta diversity per million T cells fell roughly linearly with age, and a significant reduction was already apparent by age about 38.

The germline V end is reduced by 0 bases and the J end by 9 bases; junction bases left unmatched: 6. There are 15 amino acids in the CDR3, from cysteine to phenylalanine inclusive. Kept here is only the CDR3 DNA, which spans 45 bases and is read in frame from base 1. According to the germline V gene, CDR1 reads MNHEY and CDR2 reads SVGEGT. These same records also appear under a second study, on T cells of mothers and their children. As noted in the second study: The donors were nine systemically healthy Caucasian individuals, made up of three mothers and their six children. cDNA synthesis used all of the extracted RNA, with around 1.6 ug of RNA in each 15 ul reaction. In the second PCR, sample barcodes and 2-4 random nucleotides were introduced via the M1S primer. Over 8 million TCR beta CDR3 reads came from each mother, compared with about 3.2 million reads from each child. Thymic selection similarly shapes TCR recombination output in related and unrelated pairs, with minor effect from inherited differences. Normalized repertoire overlap was always found to be slightly, but never significantly, higher in related mother-child pairs than in unrelated mother-child pairs. Persistent microchimeric T cell clones were not detected, at a sensitivity of about 100 clones per million clonotypes. Deep NGS was used in the study to compare the TCR beta repertoires of mothers and children and to look for features that separate related mother-child pairs from unrelated individuals. On average, the children were roughly 10 +/- 4 years old, while the mothers were approximately 41 +/- 4 years old. After adapters were ligated using NEBNext reagents, the libraries underwent 100+100 nt paired-end sequencing on an Illumina HiSeq 2000. To prevent cross-contamination, the mother and child libraries were prepared one month apart and sequenced in separate runs. Between roughly 450,000 and 2,000,000 distinct TCR beta clonotypes were identified per donor. Naive TCR beta clonotypes were estimated from low-frequency clonotypes matched to each donor's FACS-determined naive share, without sorting.

The sequencing input was blood. The origin of this receptor is a girl aged 2-10 years in good health. The sequence is built from TRBV6-2 or TRBV6-3 and TRBJ2-1; TRBD2 lines up with 9 middle nucleotides. CDR3 loop: CASSYSGGRAVEQFF. The sequenced DNA: TGTGCCAGCAGTTACTCCGGCGGGAGGGCCGTTGAGCAGTTCTTC.